Detailed here is one T cell receptor beta chain. As yet, its antigen is unknown. Intraepithelial lymphocytes and lamina propria lymphocytes were released through processing of graft tissue. TCRdb keeps only in-frame clones here, not all; method: immunoSEQ multiplex PCR. The top ten hold about 7.2% of the sample, which has a few thousand clones, approximately 80% seen once. The CDR3 is made up of 19 amino acids. Trimming removed 1 base from V and 2 bases from J; junction bases left unmatched: 14. Germline lookup yields CDR1 MNHNS and CDR2 SASEGT. The data are from a study of graft-versus-host responses after intestinal transplantation. Overall study findings and caveats: In recipient marrow, GvH clones were found, and some appeared first in ileum or blood.

The genes are TRBV6-1 and TRBJ2-7; 10 bases are shared with TRBD2. Source: ileum tissue, taken 9 days after transplant. This receptor was taken from a human patient who received an intestinal transplant, so some T cells may come from the graft donor. The DNA for the CDR3 is TGTGCCAGCAGTGAAGGTGGGCCGCTAGCGGGAGTTGTCCCCTACGAGCAGTACTTC. This encodes CASSEGGPLAGVVPYEQYF.